These 7 T cell receptor beta chains came from one sample sequenced in a study of blood T cell repertoires in COVID-19 (TCRdb year 2020). The receptor library was made with the immunoSEQ multiplex PCR assay. As stored in TCRdb, this immuneACCESS dataset retains in-frame rearrangements with V and J assigned. A fraction of the clones does not appear; measured against another copy, unresolved V genes explain less than half of the discrepancy, and the remainder lacks a known reason. The table for this sample lists a few hundred thousand clones; 86% of them were counted only once. Under 2% of the sample goes to the ten largest clones. Sequencing was carried out using peripheral blood. These receptors originate from a woman between 50 and 59 years old with acute or convalescent COVID-19.

The chain recombines TRBV5-5 with TRBJ1-5; D uncertain. The CDR3 is 14 residues long. CDR1 is SGHKS, CDR2 YYEKEE, per germline (reference sequence). Trimming left V 2 bases short and J 9 bases short, with 15 bases between. The DNA of the CDR3 is TGTGCCAGCAGCTTAACCGGGATCCCGTCGCCCCAGCATTTT. Protein: CASSLTGIPSPQHF.

The chain is built from TRBV7-8 and TRBJ1-2; D gene uncertain. The V gene's germline CDR1 is SGHVS and CDR2 FQNEAQ. The CDR3 is 14 residues long. Trimming took 2 bases from V and 4 from J, leaving 11 bases between them. The CDR3 DNA is TGTGCCAGCAGCTTAAAAGTGGTTAGCTATGGCTACACCTTC. Protein: CASSLKVVSYGYTF.

The chain uses TRBV4-3 and TRBJ2-1, with D possibly matching TRBD2 (6 bases). This CDR3 has 15 residues. CDR1 and CDR2 from the germline V gene are LGHNA and YSLEER. V was shortened by 0 bases and J by 7 bases, with 13 bases between the two germline ends. Here the CDR3 DNA reads TGCGCCAGCAGCCAAGAAGAACAAGGAGGGAATGAGCAGTTCTTC. As protein: CASSQEEQGGNEQFF.

The rearrangement joins TRBV11-3 to TRBJ2-1, with D possibly matching TRBD2 (6 bases). The ends were cut back, 1 base at V and 10 bases at J, with 17 bases in the middle. This CDR3 contains 15 residues. CDR1 is SGHNT and CDR2 is YENEEA in the germline V gene. The CDR3 reads CASSLAAGLLTEQFF. As DNA, the CDR3 is TGTGCCAGCAGCTTAGCCGCGGGACTCTTGACGGAGCAGTTCTTC. Based on the CDR3 plus reference TRBV11-3 and TRBJ2-1, the full variable domain is EAGVVQSPRYKIIEKKQPVAFWCNPISGHNTLYWYLQNLGQGPELLIRYENEEAVDDSQLPKDRFSAERLKGVDSTLKIQPAELGDSAVYLCASSLAAGLLTEQFFGPGTRLTVL.

The chain combines TRBV6-5 with TRBJ1-4, with unresolved D. V lost 2 bases and J 1 base, leaving 8 bases between the germline ends. This CDR3 has 15 amino acids. Germline CDR1 and CDR2: MNHEY and SVGAGI. The CDR3 DNA reads as TGTGCCAGCAGTTACGCGGGGAGAACTAATGAAAAACTGTTTTTT. This sequence encodes CASSYAGRTNEKLFF.

The chain employs TRBV19 and TRBJ2-7; TRBD1 matches 7 bases. Losses at the gene ends were 5 bases for V and 11 bases for J; bases not matched to a gene: 9. CDR3 size: 12 residues. Germline V lookup: CDR1 LNHDA, CDR2 SQIVND (reference sequence). CDR3 protein: CASSLAGRGKYF. The DNA of the CDR3 is TGTGCCAGTAGTCTGGCGGGCAGGGGGAAGTACTTC.

The V gene is TRBV28, the J gene TRBJ2-7, with TRBD1 identical over 8 bases. The CDR3 is 12 amino acids. V shed 6 bases and J 5 bases; nucleotides not matched to a gene: 3. Germline assignment: CDR1 MDHEN and CDR2 SYDVKM. For the CDR3, the DNA is TGTGCCAGCAGAGAGACAGGGGACGAGCAGTACTTC. It translates to CASRETGDEQYF.